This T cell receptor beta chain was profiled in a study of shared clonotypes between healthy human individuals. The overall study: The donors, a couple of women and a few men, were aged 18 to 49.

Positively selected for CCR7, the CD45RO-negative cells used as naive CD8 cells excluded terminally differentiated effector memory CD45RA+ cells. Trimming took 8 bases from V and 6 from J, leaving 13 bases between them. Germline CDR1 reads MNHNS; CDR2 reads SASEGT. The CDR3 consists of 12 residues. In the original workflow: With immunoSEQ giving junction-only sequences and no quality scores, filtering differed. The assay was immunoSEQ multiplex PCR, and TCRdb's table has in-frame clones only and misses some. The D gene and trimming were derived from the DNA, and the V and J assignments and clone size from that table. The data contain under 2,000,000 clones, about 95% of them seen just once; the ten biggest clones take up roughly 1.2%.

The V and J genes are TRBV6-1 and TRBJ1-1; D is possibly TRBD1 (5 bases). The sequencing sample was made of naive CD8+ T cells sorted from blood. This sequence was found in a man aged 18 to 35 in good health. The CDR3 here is CASPGWGPEAFF. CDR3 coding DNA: TGTGCCAGCCCGGGGTGGGGACCTGAAGCTTTCTTT.